The text below deals with one T cell receptor (beta chain). In the study's own analysis: The assay estimated nucleated cells by amplifying reference gene primers. Libraries were prepared by immunoSEQ multiplex PCR; TCRdb keeps only in-frame clonotypes and omits some of them. D and trimming come from the DNA, and the V and J calls and clone size come from that table. Counted here are some 150,000 clones, 80% to 90% occurring once; the ten biggest clones make up 7.5% to 9.5%. The data were obtained in a study of blood T cell repertoires in COVID-19. Germline V gene data show CDR1 as SGHTA and CDR2 as FQGTGA. The CDR3 length is 13 residues. V shed 8 bases and J 1 base; nucleotides not matched to a gene: 0.

The sequence came from a man aged 40-49 years who had recovered from COVID-19. V gene TRBV7-3 combines with J gene TRBJ2-3; 10 bases are a match to TRBD2. Input material: peripheral blood. The chain's CDR3 is CASGTSGTDTQYF. The DNA for the CDR3 is TGTGCCAGCGGGACTAGCGGCACAGATACGCAGTATTTT.